This entry lists 30 T cell receptor beta chains sequenced from one sample in a study of blood T cell repertoires in COVID-19. Clones were sequenced by immunoSEQ multiplex PCR, and TCRdb holds only the in-frame ones, with some missing. The sample contains 60,000 to 70,000 clones, 80% to 90% of which appear only once. Sequencing was carried out using peripheral blood. The receptors stem from an older woman with acute or convalescent COVID-19.

The V gene is TRBV28, the J gene TRBJ1-2, with 7 bases matching TRBD1. Germline assignment: CDR1 MDHEN and CDR2 SYDVKM. V was clipped by 5 bases and J by 6 bases; unmatched bases: 6. The CDR3 runs to 13 residues. The CDR3 DNA follows: TGTGCCAGCAGTAGGCCGACAGGGAATGGCTACACCTTC. It translates to CASSRPTGNGYTF.

V gene TRBV6-5 combines with J gene TRBJ2-2; 8 bases agree with TRBD1. Germline V gives CDR1 MNHEY, CDR2 SVGAGI. Trimming at V came to 5 bases and at J to 7 bases, leaving 9 bases not matched to a gene. The length of the CDR3 is 15 residues. The CDR3 region has the DNA TGTGCCAGCAGTAGACATAGACAGGGGAGCGGGGAGCTGTTTTTT. Amino acids: CASSRHRQGSGELFF.

The gene calls are TRBV14 and TRBJ1-3, with 7 bases identical to TRBD1. Trimming at V came to 5 bases and at J to 3 bases, leaving 10 bases not matched to a gene. This CDR3 has 16 residues. Germline CDR1 reads SGHDN; CDR2 reads FVKESK. CDR3 sequence (DNA): TGTGCCAGCAGCGCTCACCGGGACAGCCTTGGAAACACCATATATTTT. Translation: CASSAHRDSLGNTIYF.

V usage is TRBV28 and J usage is TRBJ1-2, with D unclear. The CDR3 length is 15 residues. Germline V gene lookup returns CDR1 MDHEN and CDR2 SYDVKM. The V end was cut by 8 bases, the J end by 3 bases, with 19 bases between. CDR3 in amino acids: CASARTGRYDYGYTF. Here the CDR3 DNA reads TGTGCCAGCGCTCGTACGGGGAGGTACGACTATGGCTACACCTTC.

This clone is a singleton in its sample. The chain recombines TRBV12-3 or TRBV12-4 with TRBJ1-1; D is perhaps TRBD1 (6 bases). Deletions cut 2 bases from V and 12 bases from J, with 16 bases between. The length of the CDR3 is 13 residues. The CDR3 DNA is TGTGCCAGCAGTTTACGGGGGGGCTTGGGTACTTTCTTT. This gives the protein CASSLRGGLGTFF.

The J gene is TRBJ1-5, the V gene TRBV4-1, with TRBD1 as a possible D gene (6 bases). With 4 bases removed from V and 1 base from J, the gap between germline ends came to 11 bases. Germline CDR1 MGHRA, CDR2 YSYEKL. This CDR3 is built from 15 residues. Here the CDR3 reads CASSLRGQSNQPQHF. Here the CDR3 DNA reads TGCGCCAGCAGCCTACGCGGACAGAGCAATCAGCCCCAGCATTTT.

The chain has TRBV5-1 and TRBJ2-5; 7 nucleotides align to TRBD1. The CDR3 runs 14 residues. Trimming at V came to 2 bases and at J to 0 bases, leaving 1 base not matched to a gene. The germline gives CDR1 SGHRS, CDR2 YFSETQ. The CDR3 loop reads CASSLQGYQETQYF. DNA for the CDR3: TGCGCCAGCAGCTTACAGGGGTACCAAGAGACCCAGTACTTC.

V is TRBV6-5 and J is TRBJ1-2, with a weak D call TRBD1 (6 bases). This CDR3 region has 12 residues. With 7 bases removed from V and 3 bases from J, the gap between germline ends came to 9 bases. The germline gives CDR1 MNHEY, CDR2 SVGAGI. CDR3 coding DNA: TGTGCCAGCAATAGACAGGACTATGGCTACACCTTC. Its translation is CASNRQDYGYTF.

This clone has a single count. This chain uses TRBV10-3 with TRBJ1-1, with a tentative D call TRBD1 (5 bases). The CDR3 is made up of 13 amino acids. Trimming pared 6 bases from V and 2 bases from J, leaving 10 bases between. Germline assignment: CDR1 ENHRY and CDR2 SYGVKD. CDR3 protein: CAISETANTEAFF. DNA for the CDR3: TGTGCCATCAGCGAGACAGCAAACACTGAAGCTTTCTTT.

The chain employs TRBV5-1 and TRBJ2-7; D call uncertain. The V gene lost 4 bases and the J gene lost 4 bases, with 9 bases spanning the gap. The CDR3 totals 12 residues. The germline CDR1 and CDR2 sequences are SGHRS and YFSETQ. CDR3 in amino acids: CASSATRYEQYF. CDR3 coding DNA: TGCGCCAGCAGCGCTACGCGATACGAGCAGTACTTC. Drawing the rest from reference TRBV5-1 and TRBJ2-7, the complete variable domain is KAGVTQTPRYLIKTRGQQVTLSCSPISGHRSVSWYQQTPGQGLQFLFEYFSETQRNKGNFPGRFSGRQFSNSRSEMNVSTLELGDSALYLCASSATRYEQYFGPGTRLTVT.

The chain uses TRBV6-1 and TRBJ1-1, with D perhaps TRBD1 (6 bases). The germline V and J ends were trimmed by 2 bases and 4 bases, with 17 bases remaining between them. The CDR3 loop spans 16 amino acids. Germline CDR1 and CDR2: MNHNS and SASEGT. Here the CDR3 reads CASSENSFRGGTEAFF. CDR3 coding DNA: TGTGCCAGCAGTGAAAATTCATTTAGAGGGGGCACTGAAGCTTTCTTT.

The chain combines TRBV4-2 with TRBJ1-6, with D perhaps TRBD1 (6 bases). V gave up 0 bases and J gave up 8 bases, with 8 bases separating them. The CDR3 consists of 14 residues. Germline CDR1 is LGHNA and CDR2 is YNFKEQ. CDR3 amino acids: CASSQEGGDSPLHF. DNA of the CDR3: TGTGCCAGCAGCCAAGAAGGGGGGGATTCACCCCTCCACTTT.

The chain uses TRBV15 and TRBJ2-7; a weak D match, TRBD1 (5 bases). Trimming removed 2 bases at V and 2 bases at J, with 16 bases between. Germline CDR1 is LNHNV and CDR2 is YYDKDF (reference sequence). The CDR3 is 16 amino acids. CDR3 DNA sequence: TGTGCCACCAGCAGAAATCCGACAGTTACCACCTACGAGCAGTACTTC. Translated: CATSRNPTVTTYEQYF.

The V and J genes are TRBV27 and TRBJ1-1; TRBD1 matches at 8 bases. This CDR3 has 16 amino acids. Germline V lookup: CDR1 MNHEY, CDR2 SMNVEV (reference sequence). Trimming cost V 2 bases and J 5 bases; bases outside gene matches: 10. The CDR3 DNA follows: TGTGCCAGCAGTTTAGTTACAGGGGGGCAAAGAACTGAAGCTTTCTTT. Translation gives CASSLVTGGQRTEAFF.

V is TRBV5-1 and J is TRBJ1-3; D is uncertain. This CDR3 is 15 amino acids long. Germline CDR1 and CDR2: SGHRS and YFSETQ. V gave up 0 bases and J gave up 1 base, with 8 bases separating them. The CDR3 loop is CASSLDGRSGNTIYF. DNA of the CDR3: TGCGCCAGCAGCTTGGATGGCAGGTCTGGAAACACCATATATTTT.

This chain connects TRBV19 to TRBJ1-1; D unresolved. V was clipped by 5 bases and J by 4 bases, with 11 bases between them. The V gene's germline CDR1 is LNHDA and CDR2 SQIVND (reference sequence). The CDR3 is 13 amino acids. The CDR3 region has the DNA TGTGCCAGTAGTCTAGGTCGAGGCACTGAAGCTTTCTTT. Amino acids: CASSLGRGTEAFF.

V gene TRBV5-1 combines with J gene TRBJ2-5; a weak D match, TRBD2 (7 bases). The CDR3 runs to 14 residues. Trimming took 2 bases from V and 2 from J, leaving 10 bases between them. The germline gives CDR1 SGHRS, CDR2 YFSETQ. CDR3: CASSLGGEQETQYF. Written as DNA, the CDR3 is TGCGCCAGCAGCTTAGGGGGGGAACAAGAGACCCAGTACTTC.

This chain links TRBV5-1 with TRBJ1-3, with D perhaps matching TRBD1 (5 bases). Germline values: CDR1 SGHRS, CDR2 YFSETQ. The ends were cut back, 0 bases at V and 0 bases at J, with 10 bases in the middle. The CDR3 extends over 16 amino acids. This CDR3 is CASSLVGPDSGNTIYF. For the CDR3, the DNA is TGCGCCAGCAGCTTGGTGGGGCCAGACTCTGGAAACACCATATATTTT.

J is TRBJ1-5 and V is TRBV5-6; D is perhaps TRBD1 (5 bases). Trimming took 1 base from V and 2 from J, leaving 13 bases between them. The CDR3 consists of 16 residues. Germline loops: CDR1 SGHDT, CDR2 YYEEEE. CDR3 bases: TGTGCCAGCAGCTTGTTGGGCAGGGAGGGCAATCAGCCCCAGCATTTT. This translates into CASSLLGREGNQPQHF.

The genes are TRBV15 and TRBJ1-4; D might be TRBD1 (5 bases). V lost 9 bases and J 2 bases, leaving 13 bases between the germline ends. Germline V gene data show CDR1 as LNHNV and CDR2 as YYDKDF (reference sequence). The CDR3 length is 14 residues. In DNA form, the CDR3 reads TGTGCCACTACCCAGGGCCGCACTAATGAAAAACTGTTTTTT. Translation: CATTQGRTNEKLFF.

This clone was seen once. This rearrangement joins TRBV5-1 to TRBJ1-4, with TRBD1 identical over 7 bases. Looked up from germline, CDR1 is SGHRS and CDR2 is YFSETQ. The V segment lost 0 bases and the J segment 5 bases; nucleotides outside the gene matches: 1. This CDR3 has 14 residues. The CDR3 loop is CASSLGQGNEKLFF. The CDR3 DNA reads as TGCGCCAGCAGCTTGGGACAGGGCAATGAAAAACTGTTTTTT.

V and J are TRBV5-6 and TRBJ2-7; D may be TRBD2 (6 bases). Germline V lookup: CDR1 SGHDT, CDR2 YYEEEE. The CDR3 spans 15 residues. Trimming removed 2 bases at V and 5 bases at J, with 17 bases between. The CDR3 loop reads CASSFPAGKVNEQYF. In DNA form, the CDR3 reads TGTGCCAGCAGCTTCCCGGCGGGAAAAGTCAACGAGCAGTACTTC.

The chain recombines TRBV6-2 or TRBV6-3 with TRBJ2-7; 10 positions agree with TRBD1. The CDR3 covers 14 residues. Germline values: CDR1 MNHEY, CDR2 SVGEGT. The V segment lost 5 bases and the J segment 3 bases; nucleotides outside the gene matches: 4. The CDR3 DNA reads TGTGCCAGCAGTCTGACAGGGGGCGGCTACGAGCAGTACTTC. It encodes CASSLTGGGYEQYF.

The CDR3 nucleotides are TGTGCCAGTAGTGGGGACAGGGCCAATCAGCCCCAGCATTTT. This gives the protein CASSGDRANQPQHF. The J gene is TRBJ1-5, the V gene TRBV19; the match to TRBD1 covers 9 bases. Germline CDR1 LNHDA, CDR2 SQIVND (reference sequence). This CDR3 is built from 14 residues. The V and J ends lost 5 bases and 3 bases, in that order; junction bases with no gene match: 2.

V gene TRBV7-9 combines with J gene TRBJ2-7; TRBD2 might be the D (6 bases). V lost 4 bases to trimming and J lost 4 bases, with 20 bases between them. The CDR3 is made up of 16 amino acids. CDR1 and CDR2 from the germline V gene are SEHNR and FQNEAQ (reference sequence). The CDR3 nucleotides read TGTGCCAGCAGCTCGGGGCGGGACCCCGAAAAATACGAGCAGTACTTC. Encoded protein: CASSSGRDPEKYEQYF.

The DNA for the CDR3 is TGTGCCAGCAGCTTGAAGGGGGACTATGGCTACACCTTC. The encoded protein is CASSLKGDYGYTF. This chain connects TRBV7-9 to TRBJ1-2; D might be TRBD1 (6 bases). The CDR3 loop spans 13 amino acids. V was trimmed by 3 bases and J by 3 bases, leaving 8 bases between them. Germline V gene lookup returns CDR1 SEHNR and CDR2 FQNEAQ (reference sequence). Drawing the rest from reference TRBV7-9 and TRBJ1-2, the complete variable domain is DTGVSQNPRHKITKRGQNVTFRCDPISEHNRLYWYRQTLGQGPEFLTYFQNEAQLEKSRLLSDRFSAERPKGSFSTLEIQRTEQGDSAMYLCASSLKGDYGYTFGSGTRLTVV.

The chain links TRBV5-5 to TRBJ1-4; weak D call: TRBD1 (6 bases). Germline CDR1 is SGHKS and CDR2 is YYEKEE (reference sequence). CDR3 length: 15 residues. Trimming pared 4 bases from V and 0 bases from J, leaving 10 bases between. The chain's CDR3 is CASSLWTATNEKLFF. Written as DNA, the CDR3 is TGTGCCAGCAGCCTGTGGACAGCAACTAATGAAAAACTGTTTTTT.

This chain connects TRBV12-3 or TRBV12-4 to TRBJ2-1, with TRBD2 identical over 10 bases. The V segment lost 5 bases and the J segment 13 bases; nucleotides outside the gene matches: 8. This CDR3 contains 13 residues. The CDR3 coding sequence is TGTGCCAGCAGTCTCGGTGGACTAGCGGATCAGTTCTTC. Translating gives CASSLGGLADQFF.

V is TRBV20-1 and J is TRBJ2-1, with D uncertain. There are 14 residues in the CDR3. CDR1 and CDR2 (germline): DFQATT, SNEGSKA (reference sequence). V dropped 3 bases and J dropped 6 bases, with 15 bases sitting between them. The CDR3 nucleotides are TGCAGTGCTAGTTTGGCACACGCTCCCAATGAGCAGTTCTTC. Encoded protein: CSASLAHAPNEQFF.

The V and J genes are TRBV15 and TRBJ2-5; D is unclear. Germline lookup yields CDR1 LNHNV and CDR2 YYDKDF (reference sequence). The length of the CDR3 is 13 residues. The ends were cut back, 0 bases at V and 2 bases at J, with 4 bases in the middle. For the CDR3, the DNA is TGTGCCACCAGCAGAGACAAACAAGAGACCCAGTACTTC. This encodes CATSRDKQETQYF.